Sequencing of this TCR beta chain was carried out in a study of control samples from healthy donors and cancer patients. TCRdb's table, derived via immunoSEQ multiplex PCR, lists solely in-frame clones and lacks some. The repertoire holds some 80,000 clones, around 92% seen once, with 5.8% in the top ten. The CDR3 is 14 amino acids. Between the trimmed V and J ends, which lost 3 bases and 8 bases, there was a span of 16 bases. Germline CDR1 SGHTA, CDR2 FQGNSA. The rearrangement uses TRBV7-2 and TRBJ1-1, with D possibly matching TRBD1 (6 bases). Sequencing was performed on blood. This clonotype was obtained from a woman aged 55-75 years in good health. CDR3 sequence reads: CASSFYGQYREAFF. In DNA, the CDR3 is TGTGCCAGCAGCTTCTATGGACAGTATAGGGAAGCTTTCTTT.